What follows is one T cell receptor beta chain and its context. The V gene lost 5 bases and the J gene lost 1 base, with 5 bases spanning the gap. Germline CDR1 LNHDA, CDR2 SQIVND (reference sequence). The length of the CDR3 is 13 residues. Authors' data handling: Estimation of nucleated cell counts was performed using reference gene primer amplification. Using immunoSEQ multiplex PCR, the repertoire was profiled, and TCRdb retains in-frame clones only, with some absent. The DNA was the basis for D and trimming; V, J and clone size are from that table. Of about 150,000 clones listed, approximately 80% were seen once; the top ten hold 7.2%. The sample belongs to a study of blood T cell repertoires in COVID-19. The wider study: The United States, Italy and Spain supplied acute and convalescent COVID-19 samples. T cells, B-cell-depleted T cells, or PBMCs supplied cDNA or gDNA.

The sequenced material came from peripheral blood. The chain couples TRBV19 to TRBJ2-2, with D unclear. The origin of this receptor is a woman in her fifties or sixties in a cohort sampled during active or convalescent COVID-19. The CDR3 protein is CASSRGNTGELFF. DNA of the CDR3: TGTGCCAGTAGTCGAGGGAACACCGGGGAGCTGTTTTTT. The full variable domain, completed using reference TRBV19 and TRBJ2-2, is DGGITQSPKYLFRKEGQNVTLSCEQNLNHDAMYWYRQDPGQGLRLIYYSQIVNDFQKGDIAEGYSVSREKKESFPLTVTSAQKNPTAFYLCASSRGNTGELFFGEGSRLTVL.